One and the same sample provided the 21 T cell receptor beta chains below, sequenced in a study of blood T cell repertoires in COVID-19. The data were produced by immunoSEQ multiplex PCR, yet TCRdb's version contains in-frame clones alone and is incomplete. The sample lists approximately 220,000 clones; around 83% were seen once. The sample consisted of PBMCs or T cells enriched from blood (not recorded which). Receptor source: a woman between 40 and 50 years old who had recovered from COVID-19.

The chain employs TRBV5-1 and TRBJ2-5; 9 bases are shared with TRBD2. The ends lost 0 bases at V and 1 base at J; junction bases unmatched: 10. The length of the CDR3 is 18 residues. Per germline, CDR1 SGHRS and CDR2 YFSETQ. The DNA for the CDR3 is TGCGCCAGCAGCTTGGGCCTAGCGGGAAGAGGGTTCCAAGAGACCCAGTACTTC. Translating it yields CASSLGLAGRGFQETQYF.

J is TRBJ2-3 and V is TRBV15; a possible D gene is TRBD2 (6 bases). This CDR3 region has 15 residues. V lost 2 bases and J 3 bases, leaving 12 bases between the germline ends. Germline CDR1 reads LNHNV; CDR2 reads YYDKDF (reference sequence). The CDR3 spells CATSRPGGATDTQYF. The CDR3 region has the DNA TGTGCCACCAGCAGACCCGGAGGGGCTACAGATACGCAGTATTTT.

The V call is TRBV19, the J call TRBJ1-3, with D perhaps matching TRBD1 (6 bases). This CDR3 spans 16 amino acids. Trimming pared 7 bases from V and 0 bases from J, leaving 16 bases between. Germline lookup yields CDR1 LNHDA and CDR2 SQIVND (reference sequence). CDR3 DNA: TGTGCCAGTAAGGTCAGAGGGGGACACTCTGGAAACACCATATATTTT. Encoded protein: CASKVRGGHSGNTIYF.

The chain uses TRBV7-2 and TRBJ2-7; TRBD2 matches 7 bases. Per germline, CDR1 SGHTA and CDR2 FQGNSA. The CDR3 length is 15 residues. After removal of 5 bases from V and 3 bases from J, the junction contained 10 bases not matched to a gene. The CDR3 sequence: CASSPTERGHYEQYV. In nucleotides, the CDR3 is TGTGCCAGCAGCCCGACGGAGCGGGGCCACTACGAGCAGTACGTC.

V and J are TRBV6-6 and TRBJ1-6, with D hard to call. With 5 bases removed from V and 10 bases from J, the gap between germline ends came to 12 bases. The CDR3 contains 13 residues. Germline values: CDR1 MNHNY, CDR2 SVGAGI (reference sequence). The DNA for the CDR3 is TGTGCCAGCAGTCCAGCAGTTAGCTCACCCCTCCACTTT. Protein: CASSPAVSSPLHF.

This clone occurred many times. This sequence joins TRBV28 and TRBJ2-7; TRBD1 aligns across 8 bases. CDR3 size: 14 residues. The V segment lost 6 bases and the J segment 2 bases; nucleotides outside the gene matches: 6. From germline, CDR1 is MDHEN and CDR2 SYDVKM. This CDR3 reads CASRQTGAPYEQYF. In DNA form, the CDR3 reads TGTGCCAGCAGGCAGACAGGGGCCCCCTACGAGCAGTACTTC.

The V call is TRBV19, the J call TRBJ2-4; maybe TRBD2 (5 bases). Germline V gives CDR1 LNHDA, CDR2 SQIVND (reference sequence). The CDR3 runs to 16 residues. Trimming pared 4 bases from V and 8 bases from J, leaving 21 bases between. The CDR3 protein is CASSSPKRWESDIQYF. The CDR3 region has the DNA TGTGCCAGTAGTAGTCCCAAGCGGTGGGAGTCGGACATTCAGTACTTC.

This rearrangement joins TRBV19 to TRBJ1-5; TRBD1 is a possible D gene (6 bases). V lost 3 bases and J 2 bases, leaving 20 bases between the germline ends. The CDR3 covers 18 residues. CDR1 and CDR2 from the germline V gene are LNHDA and SQIVND (reference sequence). The CDR3 DNA reads as TGTGCCAGTAGTATCCCCCTCAGGGGAAGTCCCGGCAATCAGCCCCAGCATTTT. Its protein product is CASSIPLRGSPGNQPQHF.

This chain connects TRBV5-4 to TRBJ2-5; TRBD2 agrees at 8 bases. The CDR3 totals 14 residues. Germline V CDR1 and CDR2: SGHNT, YYREEE (reference sequence). The J segment lost 4 bases and the V segment lost 0 bases, leaving 2 bases of the junction unmatched. DNA for the CDR3: TGTGCCAGCAGCTTGGGCGGGGGGCGAGAGACCCAGTACTTC. This gives the protein CASSLGGGRETQYF.

This clone was seen only once. The V gene is TRBV30, the J gene TRBJ1-5; a possible D gene is TRBD1 (5 bases). This CDR3 region has 14 residues. Germline assignment: CDR1 GTSNPN and CDR2 SVGIG (reference sequence). The V end lost 3 bases, the J end lost 4 bases, and 13 bases lay between the germline ends. The CDR3 is CAWSAGGGNQPQHF. CDR3 nucleotides: TGTGCCTGGAGCGCCGGGGGGGGGAATCAGCCCCAGCATTTT.

The chain links TRBV23-1 to TRBJ1-1; TRBD1 might be the D (5 bases). TRBV23-1 is sorted into the ORF group, with uncertain function. The ends were cut back, 3 bases at V and 0 bases at J, with 8 bases in the middle. This CDR3 spans 14 amino acids. For the CDR3, the DNA is TGCGCCAGCAGTCAGCGGGGCCTGAACACTGAAGCTTTCTTT. Its translation: CASSQRGLNTEAFF.

The rearrangement links TRBV3-1 (or the pseudogene TRBV3-2) to TRBJ2-3; possibly TRBD1 for D (5 bases). Trimming pared 0 bases from V and 2 bases from J, leaving 9 bases between. CDR1 and CDR2 (germline): LGHDT, YNNKEL (reference sequence). The CDR3 is made up of 15 amino acids. For the CDR3, the DNA is TGTGCCAGCAGCCAAGACTGGGGCACCACAGATACGCAGTATTTT. Translated, it gives CASSQDWGTTDTQYF.

The CDR3 loop is CASNDSGGSETQYF. CDR3 nucleotides: TGTGCCAGCAACGACAGCGGAGGGTCGGAGACCCAGTACTTC. The gene calls are TRBV28 and TRBJ2-5, with a weak D call TRBD2 (6 bases). V lost 7 bases to trimming and J lost 5 bases, with 17 bases between them. Per the germline V gene, CDR1 is MDHEN and CDR2 is SYDVKM. The CDR3 spans 14 residues.

The chain recombines TRBV7-2 with TRBJ1-2; 8 bases agree with TRBD1. V was clipped by 3 bases and J by 0 bases; unmatched bases: 3. Germline CDR1 reads SGHTA; CDR2 reads FQGNSA. CDR3 length equals 15 residues. The CDR3 loop is CASSFDRGANYGYTF. CDR3 DNA: TGTGCCAGCAGCTTCGACAGGGGAGCTAACTATGGCTACACCTTC. The full variable domain, rest sourced from reference TRBV7-2 and TRBJ1-2, is GAGVSQSPSNKVTEKGKDVELRCDPISGHTALYWYRQSLGQGLEFLIYFQGNSAPDKSGLPSDRFSAERTGGSVSTLTIQRTQQEDSAVYLCASSFDRGANYGYTFGSGTRLTVV.

The rearrangement links TRBV30 to TRBJ2-2, with TRBD2 matching over 8 bases. Germline trimming cut 2 bases from V and 8 bases from J; bases unmatched to any gene: 10. The CDR3 loop spans 15 amino acids. Per germline, CDR1 GTSNPN and CDR2 SVGIG (reference sequence). CDR3 sequence (DNA): TGTGCCTGGAGTACCGGGACTAGAATCCCGGGGGAGCTGTTTTTT. Protein sequence: CAWSTGTRIPGELFF. The full variable domain, completed using reference TRBV30 and TRBJ2-2, is SQTIHQWPATLVQPVGSPLSLECTVEGTSNPNLYWYRQAAGRGLQLLFYSVGIGQISSEVPQNLSASRPQDRQFILSSKKLLLSDSGFYLCAWSTGTRIPGELFFGEGSRLTVL.

The chain joins TRBV3-1 (or the pseudogene TRBV3-2) to TRBJ2-1, with D perhaps TRBD2 (5 bases). The ends were cut back, 4 bases at V and 7 bases at J, with 8 bases in the middle. Germline V gene lookup returns CDR1 LGHDT and CDR2 YNNKEL (reference sequence). CDR3 length: 12 amino acids. This CDR3 is CASSLTRNEQFF. CDR3 coding DNA: TGTGCCAGCAGCCTCACTAGGAATGAGCAGTTCTTC.

The J gene is TRBJ2-2, the V gene TRBV11-2; D call uncertain. From germline, CDR1 is SGHAT and CDR2 FQNNGV. The CDR3 totals 13 residues. The germline V and J ends were trimmed by 1 base and 7 bases, with 7 bases remaining between them. CDR3 amino acids: CASSLVYGGELFF. In nucleotides, the CDR3 is TGTGCCAGCAGCTTAGTTTACGGCGGGGAGCTGTTTTTT.

V usage is TRBV7-2 and J usage is TRBJ2-1, with TRBD2 matching over 10 bases. Germline assignment: CDR1 SGHTA and CDR2 FQGNSA. The CDR3 covers 16 residues. Germline trimming cut 4 bases from V and 6 bases from J; bases unmatched to any gene: 9. The CDR3, as DNA: TGTGCCAGCAGCTCCCAGGGACTAGCGAGGCCCAATGAGCAGTTCTTC. It codes for CASSSQGLARPNEQFF. Based on the CDR3 plus reference TRBV7-2 and TRBJ2-1, the full variable domain is GAGVSQSPSNKVTEKGKDVELRCDPISGHTALYWYRQSLGQGLEFLIYFQGNSAPDKSGLPSDRFSAERTGGSVSTLTIQRTQQEDSAVYLCASSSQGLARPNEQFFGPGTRLTVL.

This chain joins TRBV19 and TRBJ1-2; D is undetermined. CDR3 size: 15 residues. V gave up 5 bases and J gave up 3 bases, with 16 bases separating them. The germline gives CDR1 LNHDA, CDR2 SQIVND (reference sequence). The CDR3 DNA is TGTGCCAGTAGTCCCCGCCGGGAGGGCGACTATGGCTACACCTTC. The encoded protein is CASSPRREGDYGYTF.

V and J are TRBV5-1 and TRBJ1-5, with a weak D call TRBD1 (5 bases). Trimming cost V 4 bases and J 5 bases, with 13 bases left between them. CDR3 length: 14 amino acids. Germline-derived CDR1 and CDR2 are SGHRS and YFSETQ. This CDR3 reads CASSPYQGDQPQHF. As DNA, the CDR3 is TGCGCCAGCAGCCCATACCAGGGCGATCAGCCCCAGCATTTT. Drawing the rest from reference TRBV5-1 and TRBJ1-5, the complete variable domain is KAGVTQTPRYLIKTRGQQVTLSCSPISGHRSVSWYQQTPGQGLQFLFEYFSETQRNKGNFPGRFSGRQFSNSRSEMNVSTLELGDSALYLCASSPYQGDQPQHFGDGTRLSIL.

The chain links TRBV2 to TRBJ1-5; possibly TRBD1 for D (5 bases). The CDR3 loop spans 15 amino acids. Trimming removed 7 bases at V and 0 bases at J, with 13 bases between. The germline V gene has CDR1 SNHLY and CDR2 FYNNEI. CDR3 in DNA: TGTGCCAGCAATCGGGGGGACTATAGCAATCAGCCCCAGCATTTT. Translating gives CASNRGDYSNQPQHF.